This T cell receptor beta chain emerged from a study of T cells in Graves' hyperthyroidism and ophthalmopathy. Study-wide background: Peripheral blood collection took place at initial diagnosis, before any treatment.

Per germline, CDR1 LNHDA and CDR2 SQIVND (reference sequence). The CDR3 spans 16 residues. The V end was cut by 3 bases, the J end by 0 bases, with 12 bases between. Amplified TCR beta CDR3 regions derived from RNA transcripts. A first-round RT-PCR of the TCR CDR3 used the HTBI primer set. MiXCR was run by TCRdb on the multiplex PCR reads, yielding one entry per CDR3 protein. The data hold about 400,000 distinct CDR3 sequences, with 15% to 19% observed a single time. Patients between 18 and 65 years old had hyperthyroidism, newly diagnosed and lasting under 2 months. This TCR came from a woman in her late teens or twenties with Graves' hyperthyroidism that later progressed to Graves' ophthalmopathy. Sequenced material: blood. The V call is TRBV19, the J call TRBJ1-5; no reliable D call. CDR3 DNA: TGTGCCAGTAGTATTCCATCAGCGAATAGCAATCAGCCCCAGCATTTT. Translation: CASSIPSANSNQPQHF.